The source of this T cell receptor beta chain is a study of response to subunit inactivated influenza vaccine. Whole-study findings and limits: Seasonal influenza vaccination, on each occasion, was suggested by the authors to recruit few new T cells.

TCRdb processed the RT-PCR reads anew with MiXCR; each CDR3 protein has one entry. In the table there are approximately 290,000 distinct CDR3 sequences, roughly 22% of which are singletons. V gave up 6 bases and J gave up 2 bases; unmatched junction bases: 8. Germline CDR1 and CDR2: MNHNS and SASEGT. This CDR3 region has 15 residues. A note on this clonotype: Its antigen remains unidentified.

This receptor was obtained from a man aged 50 to 69 who received an inactivated influenza vaccine. This specimen was PBMCs from blood, taken about 20 months after vaccination. The J gene is TRBJ2-7, the V gene TRBV6-1; TRBD2 aligns across 9 bases. CDR3 residues: CASSLLAGGTYEQYF. The CDR3 DNA reads TGTGCCAGCAGCCTACTAGCGGGTGGAACCTACGAGCAGTACTTC.